This T cell receptor beta chain stems from a study of Tregs in tolerant kidney transplant recipients (dated by TCRdb to the late 2010s). Regarding the complete study: Before combined kidney and bone marrow transplantation, this study identified donor-specific regulatory T cells using TCRbeta sequencing and then followed those same cells after transplant. Study-wide findings and limitations: Biological reproducibility was not directly addressed, though technical replication error appeared minimal. In tolerant patients, the expansion of donor-specific Tregs was greater than global Treg expansion, suggesting that the expansion was antigen-driven rather than nonspecific. PCR primers changed over time for some patients, so nucleotide-level comparison across those patients' samples was not possible. The most biologically relevant and donor-specific TCRbeta repertoire appeared to be identified by expanding Tregs with activated donor B cells. Because the study included only a small number of patients, the results must be confirmed in larger populations and under other immunosuppression protocols.

Sequences SGDLS (CDR1) and YYNGEE (CDR2) are obtained from the germline V gene. Unmatched junction bases come to 9, with V trimmed by 2 bases and J by 5 bases. The CDR3 starts with the cysteine, ends with the phenylalanine, and has 15 residues. CDR3 DNA is the only sequence kept; it has 45 bases, read in frame from the first base. The sample's time point, from its label and the paper: 6 months after combined kidney and bone marrow transplant. The transplants used related donors with nonmyeloablative bone marrow transplantation, and mixed chimerism in the human trials was transient. Thawed PBMCs were FACS-sorted into unstimulated Tregs (CD4+CD25+CD127-), CD4+ non-Tregs (CD4+CD25-), CD4 cells and CD8 cells. Patients were 4 combined kidney and bone marrow transplant recipients from the ITN036ST trial, and only these trial subjects had samples available. Healthy control blood was processed to PBMCs by Ficoll density gradient and cryopreserved, and patient PBMCs were collected before and after transplant.

Genomic DNA was extracted from sorted cells with the QIAGEN DNeasy Blood and Tissue Kit for TCRbeta CDR3 sequencing. High-throughput TCRbeta CDR3 sequencing, including PCR amplification with bias correction and internal controls, was performed commercially through immunoSEQ. As for how the authors treated the data: Unique productive TCRbeta sequences were defined by CDR3 nucleotide sequence where primers matched, and otherwise by CDR3 amino acid sequence together with Vbeta and Jbeta genes. To correct for sorting error, sequences found in more than one sorted population at a frequency ratio of 2:1 or less were discarded, and the remaining shared sequences were assigned to the population with the higher frequency. A sequence counted as donor-reactive if, in CFSE-low cells, the sequence had a frequency of at least 0.01% and was expanded at least 5-fold compared with unstimulated cells. Repertoire divergence was quantified by Jensen-Shannon divergence calculated from the top 100 TCRbeta sequences ranked by frequency. For any sample with multiple sequencing runs, sorting error was corrected in each run separately before the runs were pooled. This is the immuneACCESS table as TCRdb keeps it, with only in-frame sequences that have V and J called. A part of the clones is gone; compared with another copy, unresolved V genes explain less than half, and the rest is unexplained. V, J and clone size are taken as reported in that table, and D and trimming were inferred from the DNA itself. Counted in this sample were around 61,000 clones; around 87% of them appeared once. The ten largest clones take up around 4.1% of the sample.

Concerning this clone: Its binding antigen is unknown. Base quality data are lacking; no much larger clone is found one base away.

The sequencing used CD4+ T cells from blood (PBMCs), collected 6 months after the transplant. This TCR came from a human patient who received a combined kidney and bone marrow transplant. After a transplant, certain T cells may trace back to the graft donor. This receptor chain uses TRBV9 and TRBJ1-2, and TRBD1 matches 7 of the central bases. The DNA sequence is given as TGTGCCAGCAGCGTCGGGACAGTTCATCGGTATGGCTACACCTTC. Translation gives CASSVGTVHRYGYTF.